Each of the 7 T cell receptor beta chains below was sequenced from the same sample in a study of CD8 T cells in ankylosing spondylitis. TCRdb independently ran MiXCR on the 5' RACE reads; one entry per CDR3 protein. Of around 150,000 distinct CDR3 sequences listed, around 18% are singletons. Sequencing was done on a sample of blood, either unsorted or a sorted T cell fraction (not recorded which). These receptor sequences come from a male donor with ankylosing spondylitis or in good health (not recorded which).

CDR3 DNA sequence: TGCGCCAGCAGCTCGACTAGCGGGAGTGCATACGAGCAGTACTTC. Translating it yields CASSSTSGSAYEQYF. The rearrangement joins TRBV5-1 to TRBJ2-7; 12 nucleotides agree with TRBD2. Unmatched junction bases numbered 5, after V lost 3 bases and J lost 4 bases. The germline gives CDR1 SGHRS, CDR2 YFSETQ. The CDR3 totals 15 residues.

This clonotype has only one observation. The chain employs TRBV11-2 and TRBJ2-1, with unresolved D. The CDR3 spans 18 residues. The germline V gene has CDR1 SGHAT and CDR2 FQNNGV. V was pared by 3 bases and J by 6 bases, with 24 bases between. As DNA, the CDR3 is TGTGCCAGCAGCTTCTTAGATTCCCCGCTATGGCCCGGCAATGAGCAGTTCTTC. This sequence encodes CASSFLDSPLWPGNEQFF. The full variable domain, its missing parts supplied by reference TRBV11-2 and TRBJ2-1, is EAGVAQSPRYKIIEKRQSVAFWCNPISGHATLYWYQQILGQGPKLLIQFQNNGVVDDSQLPKDRFSAERLKGVDSTLKIQPAKLEDSAVYLCASSFLDSPLWPGNEQFFGPGTRLTVL.

There are a few counts of this clonotype. The chain carries TRBV24-1 and TRBJ1-5; D uncertain. V lost 5 bases, J lost 0 bases, and 4 bases lay in between. Germline lookup yields CDR1 KGHDR and CDR2 SFDVKD. This CDR3 region has 13 residues. CDR3 amino acids: CATSVSSNQPQHF. CDR3 sequence (DNA): TGTGCCACCAGTGTGTCTAGCAATCAGCCCCAGCATTTT.

The CDR3 DNA reads TGTGCCAGCAGACTCAGCCAAGAGACCCAGTACTTC. Amino acids: CASRLSQETQYF. The chain carries TRBV12-3 or TRBV12-4 and TRBJ2-5; D remains unclear. V lost 6 bases to trimming and J lost 1 base, with 6 bases between them. The CDR3 runs to 12 residues.

The chain uses TRBV3-1 and TRBJ2-2, with a possible D match to TRBD2 (6 bases). Looked up from germline, CDR1 is LGHDT and CDR2 is YNNKEL (reference sequence). This CDR3 is 16 amino acids long. V lost 7 bases, J lost 4 bases, and 19 bases lay in between. The chain's CDR3 is CASTALGGSGTGELFF. The CDR3 DNA sequence: TGTGCCAGCACCGCCCTCGGAGGGAGTGGCACCGGGGAGCTGTTTTTT.

This clonotype was observed a few times. The chain combines TRBV7-2 with TRBJ2-1; either TRBD1 or TRBD2 may supply D (6 bases each). This CDR3 region has 16 residues. V was clipped by 5 bases and J by 4 bases, with 18 bases between them. Germline loops: CDR1 SGHTA, CDR2 FQGNSA. As DNA, the CDR3 is TGTGCCAGCAGCCCCCCGGGGGCGAGACTATACAATGAGCAGTTCTTC. Its translation is CASSPPGARLYNEQFF.

This clonotype was counted a few times. The CDR3 DNA reads as TGTGCCAGCAGCTCCCTTTTAGGACAGGGGTCCACCGGGGAGCTGTTTTTT. Its protein is CASSSLLGQGSTGELFF. The gene calls are TRBV7-3 and TRBJ2-2; the match to TRBD1 covers 9 bases. The CDR3 spans 17 residues. The germline V gene encodes CDR1 SGHTA and CDR2 FQGTGA. The trim removed 4 bases at V and 4 bases at J, leaving 10 bases unmatched.